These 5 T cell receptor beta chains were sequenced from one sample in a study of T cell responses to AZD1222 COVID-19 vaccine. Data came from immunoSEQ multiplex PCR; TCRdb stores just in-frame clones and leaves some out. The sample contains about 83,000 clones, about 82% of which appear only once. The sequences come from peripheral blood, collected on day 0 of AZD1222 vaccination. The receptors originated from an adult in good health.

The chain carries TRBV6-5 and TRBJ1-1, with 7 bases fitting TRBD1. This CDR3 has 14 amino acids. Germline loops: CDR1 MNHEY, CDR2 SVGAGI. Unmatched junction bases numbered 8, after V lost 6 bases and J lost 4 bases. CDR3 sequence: CASSPRPGGTEAFF. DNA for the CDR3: TGTGCCAGCAGCCCCCGGCCAGGGGGCACTGAAGCTTTCTTT.

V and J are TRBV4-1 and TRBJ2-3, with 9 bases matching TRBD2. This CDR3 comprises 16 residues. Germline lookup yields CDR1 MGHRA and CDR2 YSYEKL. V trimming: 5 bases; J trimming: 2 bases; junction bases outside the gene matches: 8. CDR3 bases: TGCGCCAGCAGCTCCCAGCGGGGGGCACCCACAGATACGCAGTATTTT. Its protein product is CASSSQRGAPTDTQYF.

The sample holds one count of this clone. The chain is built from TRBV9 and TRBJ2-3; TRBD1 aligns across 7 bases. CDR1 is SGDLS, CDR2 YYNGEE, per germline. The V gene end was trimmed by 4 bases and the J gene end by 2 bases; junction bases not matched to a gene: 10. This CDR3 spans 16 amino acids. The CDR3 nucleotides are TGTGCCAGCAGCTTCCAGACAGGGAATCCCACAGATACGCAGTATTTT. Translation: CASSFQTGNPTDTQYF.

CDR3 sequence: CASSPRHPERLNTEAFF. DNA of the CDR3: TGTGCCAGCTCACCACGGCACCCCGAGCGCTTGAACACTGAAGCTTTCTTT. The chain has TRBV18 and TRBJ1-1; D gene ambiguous. Germline loops: CDR1 KGHSH, CDR2 LQKENI. V was pared by 1 base and J by 0 bases, with 15 bases between. This CDR3 contains 17 residues.

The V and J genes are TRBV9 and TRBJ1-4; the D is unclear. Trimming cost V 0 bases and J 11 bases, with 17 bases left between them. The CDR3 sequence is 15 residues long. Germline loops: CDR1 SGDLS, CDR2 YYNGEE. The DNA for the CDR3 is TGTGCCAGCAGCGTAGACGATGGGTTGGTGCGGAAACTGTTTTTT. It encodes CASSVDDGLVRKLFF. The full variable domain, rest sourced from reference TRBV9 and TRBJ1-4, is DSGVTQTPKHLITATGQRVTLRCSPRSGDLSVYWYQQSLDQGLQFLIQYYNGEERAKGNILERFSAQQFPDLHSELNLSSLELGDSALYFCASSVDDGLVRKLFFGSGTQLSVL.